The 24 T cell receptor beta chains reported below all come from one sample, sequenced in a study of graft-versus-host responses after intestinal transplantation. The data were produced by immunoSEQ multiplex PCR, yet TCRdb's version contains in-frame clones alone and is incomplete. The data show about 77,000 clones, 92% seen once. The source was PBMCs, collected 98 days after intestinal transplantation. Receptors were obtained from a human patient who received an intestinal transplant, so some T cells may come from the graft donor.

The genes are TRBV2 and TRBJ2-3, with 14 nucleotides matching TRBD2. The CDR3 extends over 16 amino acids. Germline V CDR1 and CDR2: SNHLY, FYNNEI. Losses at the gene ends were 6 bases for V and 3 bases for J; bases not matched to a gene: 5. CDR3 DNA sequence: TGTGCCAGCAGGGGACTAGCGGGGGCCCGGACAGATACGCAGTATTTT. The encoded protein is CASRGLAGARTDTQYF.

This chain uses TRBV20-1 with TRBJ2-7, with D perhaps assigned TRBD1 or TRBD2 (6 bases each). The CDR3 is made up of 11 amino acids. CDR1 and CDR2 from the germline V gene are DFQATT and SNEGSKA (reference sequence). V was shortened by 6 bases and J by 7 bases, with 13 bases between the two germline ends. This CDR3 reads CSAGGRNEQYF. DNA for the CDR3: TGCAGTGCCGGGGGCCGGAATGAGCAGTACTTC.

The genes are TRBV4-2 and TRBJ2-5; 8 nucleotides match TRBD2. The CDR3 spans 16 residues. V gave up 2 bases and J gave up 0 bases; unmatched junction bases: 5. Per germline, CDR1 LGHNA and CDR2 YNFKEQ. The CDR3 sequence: CASSQNPGLDQETQYF. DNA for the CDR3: TGTGCCAGCAGCCAAAACCCGGGACTAGACCAAGAGACCCAGTACTTC.

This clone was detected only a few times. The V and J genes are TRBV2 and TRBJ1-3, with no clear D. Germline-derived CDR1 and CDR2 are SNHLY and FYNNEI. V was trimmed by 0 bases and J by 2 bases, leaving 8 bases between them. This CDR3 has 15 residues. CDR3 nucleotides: TGTGCCAGCAGTGAAGCAACGGGCGCTGGAAACACCATATATTTT. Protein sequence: CASSEATGAGNTIYF.

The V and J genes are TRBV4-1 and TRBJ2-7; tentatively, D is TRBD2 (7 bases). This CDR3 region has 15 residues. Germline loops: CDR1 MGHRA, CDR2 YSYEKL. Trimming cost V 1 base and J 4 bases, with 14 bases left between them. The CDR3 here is CASSQGEGGGYEQYF. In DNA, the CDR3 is TGCGCCAGCAGCCAAGGCGAAGGGGGGGGGTACGAGCAGTACTTC.

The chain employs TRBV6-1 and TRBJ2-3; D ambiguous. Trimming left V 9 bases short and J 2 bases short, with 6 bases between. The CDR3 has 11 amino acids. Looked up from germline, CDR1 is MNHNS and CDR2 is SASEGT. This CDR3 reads CASSDTDTQYF. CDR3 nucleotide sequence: TGTGCCAGTTCGGACACAGATACGCAGTATTTT.

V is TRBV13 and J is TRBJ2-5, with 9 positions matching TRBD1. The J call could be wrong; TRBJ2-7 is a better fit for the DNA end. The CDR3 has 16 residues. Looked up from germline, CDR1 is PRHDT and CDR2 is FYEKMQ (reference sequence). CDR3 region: CASSDLGTGKMYEQYF. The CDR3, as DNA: TGTGCCAGCAGCGACCTCGGGACAGGGAAGATGTACGAGCAGTACTTC.

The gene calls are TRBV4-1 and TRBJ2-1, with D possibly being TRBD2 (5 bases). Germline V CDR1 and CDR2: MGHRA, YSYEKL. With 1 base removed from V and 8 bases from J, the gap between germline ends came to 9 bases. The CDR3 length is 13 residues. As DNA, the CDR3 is TGCGCCAGCAGCCAAGGGCTAGCTGATGAGCAGTTCTTC. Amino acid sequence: CASSQGLADEQFF.

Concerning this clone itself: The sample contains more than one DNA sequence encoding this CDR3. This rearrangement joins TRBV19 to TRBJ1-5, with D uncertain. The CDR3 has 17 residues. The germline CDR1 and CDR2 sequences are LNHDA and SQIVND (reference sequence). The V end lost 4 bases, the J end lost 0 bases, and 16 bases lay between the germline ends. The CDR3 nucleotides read TGTGCCAGTAGTACCGGCGGCTGGCTCAATAGCAATCAGCCCCAGCATTTT. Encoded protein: CASSTGGWLNSNQPQHF.

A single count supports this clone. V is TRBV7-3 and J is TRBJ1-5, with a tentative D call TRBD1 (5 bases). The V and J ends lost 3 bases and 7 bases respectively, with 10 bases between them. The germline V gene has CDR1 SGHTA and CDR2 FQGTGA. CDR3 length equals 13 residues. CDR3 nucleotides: TGTGCCAGCAGCTTGGGGGAGGGCCAGCCCCAGCATTTT. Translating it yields CASSLGEGQPQHF.

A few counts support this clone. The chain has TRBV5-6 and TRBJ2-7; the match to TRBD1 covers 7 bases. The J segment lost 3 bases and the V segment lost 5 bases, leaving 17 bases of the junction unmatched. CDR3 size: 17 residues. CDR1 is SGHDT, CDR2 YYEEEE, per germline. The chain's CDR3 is CASSPDRPYLNYYEQYF. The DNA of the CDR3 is TGTGCCAGCAGTCCGGACAGGCCCTATCTGAACTACTACGAGCAGTACTTC.

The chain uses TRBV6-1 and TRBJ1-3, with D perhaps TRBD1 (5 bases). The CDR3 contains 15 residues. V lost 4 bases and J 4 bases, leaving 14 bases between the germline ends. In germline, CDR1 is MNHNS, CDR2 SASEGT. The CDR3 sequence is CASSAPQGTGNTIYF. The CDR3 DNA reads TGTGCCAGCAGTGCTCCTCAGGGTACAGGAAACACCATATATTTT.

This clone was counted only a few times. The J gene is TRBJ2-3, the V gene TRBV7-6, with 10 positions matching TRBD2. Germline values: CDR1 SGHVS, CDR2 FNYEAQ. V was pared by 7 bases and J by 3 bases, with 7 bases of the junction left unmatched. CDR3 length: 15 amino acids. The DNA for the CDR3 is TGTGCCAGCACCGCTAGCGGGGGTTCTACAGATACGCAGTATTTT. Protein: CASTASGGSTDTQYF.

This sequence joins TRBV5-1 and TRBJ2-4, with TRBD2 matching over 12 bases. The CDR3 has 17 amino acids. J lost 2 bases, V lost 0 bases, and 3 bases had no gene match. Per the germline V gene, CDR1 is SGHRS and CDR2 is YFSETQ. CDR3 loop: CASSLVTSGRTKNIQYF. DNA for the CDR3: TGCGCCAGCAGCTTGGTGACTAGCGGGAGAACCAAAAACATTCAGTACTTC.

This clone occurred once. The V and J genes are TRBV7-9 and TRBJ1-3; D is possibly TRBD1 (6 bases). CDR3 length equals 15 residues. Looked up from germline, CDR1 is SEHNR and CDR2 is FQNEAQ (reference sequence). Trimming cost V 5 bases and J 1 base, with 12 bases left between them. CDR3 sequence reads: CASSLLQGSGNTIYF. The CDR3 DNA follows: TGTGCCAGCAGCCTCCTCCAGGGGTCTGGAAACACCATATATTTT.

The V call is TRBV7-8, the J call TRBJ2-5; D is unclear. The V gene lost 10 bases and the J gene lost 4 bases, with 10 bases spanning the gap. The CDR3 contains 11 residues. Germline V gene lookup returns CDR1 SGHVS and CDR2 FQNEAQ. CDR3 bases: TGTGCCACCACTTCCCTAGAGACCCAGTACTTC. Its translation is CATTSLETQYF.

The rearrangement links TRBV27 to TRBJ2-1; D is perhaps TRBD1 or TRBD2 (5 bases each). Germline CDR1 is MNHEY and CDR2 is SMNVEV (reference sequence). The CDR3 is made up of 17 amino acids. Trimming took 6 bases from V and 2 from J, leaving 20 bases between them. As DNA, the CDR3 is TGTGCCAGCAGAACCTCCTCGGGACCAAACACCTACAATGAGCAGTTCTTC. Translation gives CASRTSSGPNTYNEQFF.

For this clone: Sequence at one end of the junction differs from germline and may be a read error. The CDR3 bases are TGTGCCAGCAGCACTCCGACAGGGGGCACTGAAGCTTTCTTT. Translation: CASSTPTGGTEAFF. This chain connects TRBV4-1 to TRBJ1-1; 9 bases are a match to TRBD1. The CDR3 spans 14 residues. The germline CDR1 and CDR2 sequences are MGHRA and YSYEKL.

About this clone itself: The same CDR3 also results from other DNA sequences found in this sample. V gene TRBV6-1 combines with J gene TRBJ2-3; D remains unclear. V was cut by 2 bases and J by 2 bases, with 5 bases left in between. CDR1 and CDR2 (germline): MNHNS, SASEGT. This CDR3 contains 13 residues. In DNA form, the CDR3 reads TGTGCCAGCAGTGAAACTTTCACAGATACGCAGTATTTT. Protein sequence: CASSETFTDTQYF.

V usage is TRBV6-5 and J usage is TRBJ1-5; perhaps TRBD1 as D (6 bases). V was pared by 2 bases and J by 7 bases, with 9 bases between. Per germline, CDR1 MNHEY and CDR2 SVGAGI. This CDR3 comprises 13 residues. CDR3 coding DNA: TGTGCCAGCAGTTACGGGGGGCAGCAGCCCCAGCATTTT. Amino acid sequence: CASSYGGQQPQHF.

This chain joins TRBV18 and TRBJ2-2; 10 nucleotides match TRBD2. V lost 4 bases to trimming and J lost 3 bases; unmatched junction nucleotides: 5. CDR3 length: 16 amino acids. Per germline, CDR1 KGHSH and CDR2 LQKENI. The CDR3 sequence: CASSLLAGEDTGELFF. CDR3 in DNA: TGTGCCAGCTCACTCCTAGCGGGAGAGGACACCGGGGAGCTGTTTTTT.

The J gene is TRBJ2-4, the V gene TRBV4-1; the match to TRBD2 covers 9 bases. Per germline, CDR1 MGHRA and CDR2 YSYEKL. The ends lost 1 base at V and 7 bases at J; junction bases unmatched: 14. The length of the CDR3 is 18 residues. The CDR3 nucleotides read TGCGCCAGCAGCCAAGTCGGGGGGGAAACTAGCGGGCTGAACATTCAGTACTTC. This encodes CASSQVGGETSGLNIQYF.

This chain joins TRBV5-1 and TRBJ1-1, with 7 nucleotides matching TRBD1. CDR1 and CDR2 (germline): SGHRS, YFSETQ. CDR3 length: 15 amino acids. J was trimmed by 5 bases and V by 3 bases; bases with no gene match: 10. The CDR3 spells CASSYPTGSETEAFF. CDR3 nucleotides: TGCGCCAGCAGCTACCCGACAGGGTCGGAAACTGAAGCTTTCTTT.

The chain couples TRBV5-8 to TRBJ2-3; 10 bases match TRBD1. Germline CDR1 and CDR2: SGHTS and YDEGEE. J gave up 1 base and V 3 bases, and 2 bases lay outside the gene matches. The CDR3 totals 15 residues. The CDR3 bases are TGTGCCAGCAGCTCCGGGACAGGGGGCACAGATACGCAGTATTTT. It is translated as CASSSGTGGTDTQYF.